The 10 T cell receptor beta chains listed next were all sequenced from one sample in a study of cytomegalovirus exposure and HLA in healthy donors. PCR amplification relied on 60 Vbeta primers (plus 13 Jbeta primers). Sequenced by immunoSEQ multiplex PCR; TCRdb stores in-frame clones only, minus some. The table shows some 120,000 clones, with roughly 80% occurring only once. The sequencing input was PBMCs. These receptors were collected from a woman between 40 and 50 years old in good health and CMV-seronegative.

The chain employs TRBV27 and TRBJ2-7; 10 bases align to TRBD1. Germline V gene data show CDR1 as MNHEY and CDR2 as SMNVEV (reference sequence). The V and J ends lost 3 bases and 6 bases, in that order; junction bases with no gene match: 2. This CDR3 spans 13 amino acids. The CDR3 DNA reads TGTGCCAGCAGTTTTGGACAGGGGGTCGAGCAGTACTTC. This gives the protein CASSFGQGVEQYF.

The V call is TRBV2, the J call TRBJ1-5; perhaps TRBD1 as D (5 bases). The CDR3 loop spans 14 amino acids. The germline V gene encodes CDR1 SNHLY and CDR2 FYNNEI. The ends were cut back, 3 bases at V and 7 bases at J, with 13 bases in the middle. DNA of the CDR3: TGTGCCAGCAGTGATGTGGCACGGGGGCAGCCCCAGCATTTT. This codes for CASSDVARGQPQHF. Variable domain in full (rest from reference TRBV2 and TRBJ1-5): EPEVTQTPSHQVTQMGQEVILRCVPISNHLYFYWYRQILGQKVEFLVSFYNNEISEKSEIFDDQFSVERPDGSNFTLKIRSTKLEDSAMYFCASSDVARGQPQHFGDGTRLSIL.

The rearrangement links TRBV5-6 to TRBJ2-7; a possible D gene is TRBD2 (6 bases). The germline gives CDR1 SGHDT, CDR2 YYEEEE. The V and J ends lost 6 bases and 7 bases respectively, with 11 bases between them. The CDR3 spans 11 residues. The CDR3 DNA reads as TGTGCCAGCACCCACGGAGGGGAGCAGTACTTC. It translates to CASTHGGEQYF.

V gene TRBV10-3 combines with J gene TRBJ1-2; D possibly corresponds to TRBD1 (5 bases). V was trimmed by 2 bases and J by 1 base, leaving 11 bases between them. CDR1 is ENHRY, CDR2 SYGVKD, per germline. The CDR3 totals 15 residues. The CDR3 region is CAISEAQGHNYGYTF. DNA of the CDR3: TGTGCCATCAGTGAGGCCCAGGGTCATAACTATGGCTACACCTTC.

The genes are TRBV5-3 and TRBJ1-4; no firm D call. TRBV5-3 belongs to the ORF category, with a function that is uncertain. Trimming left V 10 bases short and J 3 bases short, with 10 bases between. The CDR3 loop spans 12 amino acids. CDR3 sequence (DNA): TGTGCCTCCCCGGGGTCTAATGAAAAACTGTTTTTT. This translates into CASPGSNEKLFF.

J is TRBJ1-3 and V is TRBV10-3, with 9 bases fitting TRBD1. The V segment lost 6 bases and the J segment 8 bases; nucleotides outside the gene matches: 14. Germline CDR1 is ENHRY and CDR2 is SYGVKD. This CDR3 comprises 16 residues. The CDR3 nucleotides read TGTGCCATCAGGCGTTCTACAGGGGGCGATGGGCACACCATATATTTT. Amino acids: CAIRRSTGGDGHTIYF.

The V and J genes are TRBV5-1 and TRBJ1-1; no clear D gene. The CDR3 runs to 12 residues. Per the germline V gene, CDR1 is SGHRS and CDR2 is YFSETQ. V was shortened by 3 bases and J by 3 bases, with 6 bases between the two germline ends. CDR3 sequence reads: CASSSVDTEAFF. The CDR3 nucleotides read TGCGCCAGCAGCTCGGTCGACACTGAAGCTTTCTTT. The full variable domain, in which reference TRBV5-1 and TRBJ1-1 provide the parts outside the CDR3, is KAGVTQTPRYLIKTRGQQVTLSCSPISGHRSVSWYQQTPGQGLQFLFEYFSETQRNKGNFPGRFSGRQFSNSRSEMNVSTLELGDSALYLCASSSVDTEAFFGQGTRLTVV.

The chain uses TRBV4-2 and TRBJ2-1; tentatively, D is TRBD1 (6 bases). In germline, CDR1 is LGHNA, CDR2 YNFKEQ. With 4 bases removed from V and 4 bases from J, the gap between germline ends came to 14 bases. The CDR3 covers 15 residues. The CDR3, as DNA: TGTGCCAGCAGCCCTGACATACAGGGATACAATGAGCAGTTCTTC. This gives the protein CASSPDIQGYNEQFF.

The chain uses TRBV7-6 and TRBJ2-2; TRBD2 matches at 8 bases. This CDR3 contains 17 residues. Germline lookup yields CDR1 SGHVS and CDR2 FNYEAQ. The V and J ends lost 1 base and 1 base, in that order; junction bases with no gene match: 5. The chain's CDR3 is CASSLVLAGGNTGELFF. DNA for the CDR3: TGTGCCAGCAGCTTAGTCCTCGCGGGAGGGAACACCGGGGAGCTGTTTTTT.

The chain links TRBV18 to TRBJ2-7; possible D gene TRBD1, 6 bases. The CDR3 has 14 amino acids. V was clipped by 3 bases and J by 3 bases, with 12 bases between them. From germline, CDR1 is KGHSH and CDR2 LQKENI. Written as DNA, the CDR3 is TGTGCCAGCTCACCCGGGACATTACTCTACGAGCAGTACTTC. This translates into CASSPGTLLYEQYF.